The 21 T cell receptor beta chains below all came from one sample that was sequenced in a study of blood T cell dynamics during melanoma immunotherapy. The time point is: pre-treatment baseline. Produced via immunoSEQ multiplex PCR; TCRdb's table is partial and in-frame only. There are 20,000 to 30,000 clones in the sample; roughly 89% occur only once, and 4.6% lies in the top ten. The source material was blood, sampled from a patient treated with checkpoint blockade. The receptors come from a human donor with melanoma.

The rearrangement links TRBV5-1 to TRBJ2-1; D remains ambiguous. V was clipped by 3 bases and J by 6 bases, with 13 bases between them. The CDR3 loop spans 14 amino acids. Germline V gene sequence: CDR1 SGHRS, CDR2 YFSETQ. This CDR3 reads CASSSLSGPNEQFF. In DNA form, the CDR3 reads TGCGCCAGCAGCTCGTTATCTGGGCCCAATGAGCAGTTCTTC. The full variable domain, in which reference TRBV5-1 and TRBJ2-1 provide the parts outside the CDR3, is KAGVTQTPRYLIKTRGQQVTLSCSPISGHRSVSWYQQTPGQGLQFLFEYFSETQRNKGNFPGRFSGRQFSNSRSEMNVSTLELGDSALYLCASSSLSGPNEQFFGPGTRLTVL.

The chain couples TRBV2 to TRBJ2-1; 10 positions agree with TRBD2. Germline trimming cut 5 bases from V and 4 bases from J; bases unmatched to any gene: 8. The length of the CDR3 is 16 residues. CDR1 and CDR2 from the germline V gene are SNHLY and FYNNEI. The CDR3 is CASSPITSGAYNEQFF. The CDR3 bases are TGTGCCAGCAGTCCAATAACTAGCGGGGCTTACAATGAGCAGTTCTTC.

This chain joins TRBV6-5 and TRBJ2-5, with D tentatively TRBD1 (6 bases). V lost 7 bases, J lost 4 bases, and 16 bases lay in between. Germline-derived CDR1 and CDR2 are MNHEY and SVGAGI. The CDR3 is 14 residues long. In DNA form, the CDR3 reads TGTGCCAGCAATAAACAGGGAAGGGTAGAGACCCAGTACTTC. Translated: CASNKQGRVETQYF.

V usage is TRBV18 and J usage is TRBJ2-6; D is uncertain. The germline CDR1 and CDR2 sequences are KGHSH and LQKENI. This CDR3 is 16 amino acids long. V dropped 2 bases and J dropped 2 bases, with 10 bases sitting between them. CDR3 sequence: CASSPLDGTGANVLTF. CDR3 sequence (DNA): TGTGCCAGCTCACCATTGGATGGGACTGGGGCCAACGTCCTGACTTTC.

V usage is TRBV28 and J usage is TRBJ2-6; 10 nucleotides match TRBD1. Germline trimming cut 4 bases from V and 0 bases from J; bases unmatched to any gene: 9. CDR1 is MDHEN and CDR2 is SYDVKM in the germline V gene. This CDR3 has 19 amino acids. The CDR3, as DNA: TGTGCCAGCAGTTCTAACCGGGACAGGGGCCCCTCTGGGGCCAACGTCCTGACTTTC. Translated: CASSSNRDRGPSGANVLTF.

J is TRBJ2-3 and V is TRBV7-2, with a tentative D call TRBD2 (6 bases). The CDR3 covers 15 residues. Germline V lookup: CDR1 SGHTA, CDR2 FQGNSA. V lost 5 bases and J 1 base, leaving 13 bases between the germline ends. In DNA, the CDR3 is TGTGCCAGCAGCCCCCAACTAGCTCGCACAGATACGCAGTATTTT. The encoded protein is CASSPQLARTDTQYF.

The DNA of the CDR3 is TGTGCCAGCAGCTTAGACTACGGCAGGGGGGCCGGGGAGCTGTTTTTT. It codes for CASSLDYGRGAGELFF. This chain uses TRBV7-2 with TRBJ2-2; possibly TRBD1 for D (7 bases). Germline lookup yields CDR1 SGHTA and CDR2 FQGNSA. V shed 1 base and J shed 6 bases, with 15 bases lying between them. The CDR3 is 16 amino acids.

This clone has more than one count but fewer than ten. The J gene is TRBJ2-6, the V gene TRBV6-4, with D possibly matching TRBD1 (5 bases). The CDR3 contains 14 residues. Germline V gene lookup returns CDR1 MRHNA and CDR2 SNTAGT. V gave up 4 bases and J gave up 2 bases, with 6 bases separating them. CDR3 sequence (DNA): TGTGCCAGCAGTGTGGGGCCTGGGGCCAACGTCCTGACTTTC. The encoded protein is CASSVGPGANVLTF.

The chain's CDR3 is CASSFNSGRYNEQYF. CDR3 DNA: TGTGCCAGTAGCTTTAATTCGGGCAGGTATAACGAGCAGTACTTC. The gene calls are TRBV19 and TRBJ2-7; D gene unclear. In germline, CDR1 is LNHDA, CDR2 SQIVND (reference sequence). Trimming stripped 6 bases from V and 5 bases from J, with 20 bases between. The CDR3 is 15 residues long.

This CDR3 is CATSRVYNEQFF. The CDR3 DNA reads as TGTGCCACCAGCAGGGTATACAATGAGCAGTTCTTC. The J gene is TRBJ2-1, the V gene TRBV15; D unresolved. The V gene's germline CDR1 is LNHNV and CDR2 YYDKDF (reference sequence). With 3 bases removed from V and 4 bases from J, the gap between germline ends came to 4 bases. The CDR3 spans 12 residues.

J is TRBJ2-7 and V is TRBV5-5; the D is unclear. V lost 2 bases and J 3 bases, leaving 9 bases between the germline ends. Germline lookup yields CDR1 SGHKS and CDR2 YYEKEE (reference sequence). This CDR3 is built from 13 residues. The CDR3 nucleotides read TGTGCCAGCAGCTTAGACTTGGACTACGAGCAGTACTTC. Residues: CASSLDLDYEQYF.

The J gene is TRBJ2-5, the V gene TRBV5-1, with TRBD2 matching over 9 bases. V was clipped by 5 bases and J by 4 bases; unmatched bases: 3. This CDR3 region has 13 residues. In germline, CDR1 is SGHRS, CDR2 YFSETQ. CDR3 nucleotides: TGCGCCAGCAGTAGCGGGAGTGGAGAGACCCAGTACTTC. This translates into CASSSGSGETQYF.

V gene TRBV6-1 combines with J gene TRBJ1-1; no clear D. The CDR3 is made up of 11 amino acids. Looked up from germline, CDR1 is MNHNS and CDR2 is SASEGT. V lost 6 bases to trimming and J lost 4 bases, with 6 bases between them. The CDR3 spells CASRLITEAFF. The CDR3 DNA is TGTGCCAGCAGACTTATCACTGAAGCTTTCTTT.

The V call is TRBV6-5, the J call TRBJ2-7; TRBD2 aligns across 9 bases. V lost 6 bases to trimming and J lost 7 bases; unmatched junction nucleotides: 13. The germline V gene encodes CDR1 MNHEY and CDR2 SVGAGI. This CDR3 comprises 15 residues. The CDR3 DNA reads TGTGCCAGCAGCTGCCGGGGGAGCGGGAGGTATGAGCAGTACTTC. Encoded protein: CASSCRGSGRYEQYF.

The CDR3 spells CASSSRNSGNTIYF. Written as DNA, the CDR3 is TGTGCCAGCAGTTCCCGGAACTCTGGAAACACCATATATTTT. This chain uses TRBV28 with TRBJ1-3; D is undetermined. The CDR3 has 14 residues. The ends were cut back, 4 bases at V and 0 bases at J, with 7 bases in the middle. Per the germline V gene, CDR1 is MDHEN and CDR2 is SYDVKM.

This sequence joins TRBV9 and TRBJ2-3; 11 bases agree with TRBD2. The germline gives CDR1 SGDLS, CDR2 YYNGEE. The CDR3 covers 16 residues. Unmatched junction bases numbered 4, after V lost 2 bases and J lost 2 bases. The CDR3 region has the DNA TGTGCCAGCAGCGTGGGGACTAGCGGCTTCACAGATACGCAGTATTTT. The encoded protein is CASSVGTSGFTDTQYF.

This clone was picked up one time. The J gene is TRBJ2-5, the V gene TRBV7-6; 9 nucleotides match TRBD2. The germline gives CDR1 SGHVS, CDR2 FNYEAQ. V lost 1 base and J lost 3; bases outside the gene matches: 9. The length of the CDR3 is 17 residues. The CDR3 reads CASSLVAGTSTEETQYF. The CDR3 coding sequence is TGTGCCAGCAGCTTAGTGGCAGGGACTAGCACGGAAGAGACCCAGTACTTC.

CDR3 DNA sequence: TGTGCCAGCAGCGTATCCCAAGCCGGGAGCCCAGGCTACACCTTC. It encodes CASSVSQAGSPGYTF. The V gene is TRBV9, the J gene TRBJ1-2; D is unresolved. Trimming cost V 1 base and J 8 bases, with 18 bases left between them. Germline loops: CDR1 SGDLS, CDR2 YYNGEE. The CDR3 extends over 15 amino acids.

This sequence joins TRBV7-2 and TRBJ2-7; TRBD2 matches 12 bases. Germline-derived CDR1 and CDR2 are SGHTA and FQGNSA. This CDR3 region has 16 residues. V was clipped by 6 bases and J by 4 bases; unmatched bases: 10. CDR3 nucleotides: TGTGCCAGCAGTCCGAACGTACTAGCGGGAGGATACGAGCAGTACTTC. This codes for CASSPNVLAGGYEQYF. Full variable domain (rest looked up from reference TRBV7-2 and TRBJ2-7): GAGVSQSPSNKVTEKGKDVELRCDPISGHTALYWYRQSLGQGLEFLIYFQGNSAPDKSGLPSDRFSAERTGGSVSTLTIQRTQQEDSAVYLCASSPNVLAGGYEQYFGPGTRLTVT.

The CDR3 protein is CASSPLSLGGVLTF. CDR3 sequence (DNA): TGTGCCAGCTCACCATTGTCACTGGGAGGCGTCCTGACTTTC. The chain uses TRBV18 and TRBJ2-6; D perhaps matches TRBD2 (6 bases). Germline CDR1 reads KGHSH; CDR2 reads LQKENI. The germline V and J ends were trimmed by 2 bases and 12 bases, with 14 bases remaining between them. This CDR3 has 14 residues.

The chain has TRBV19 and TRBJ2-5; D possibly corresponds to TRBD2 (6 bases). Trimming shortened V by 4 bases and J by 2 bases, and 17 bases separated the two germline ends. Germline assignment: CDR1 LNHDA and CDR2 SQIVND (reference sequence). The CDR3 has 16 amino acids. This CDR3 is CASSTGLRAGQETQYF. The CDR3 DNA sequence: TGTGCCAGTAGTACGGGACTCCGGGCGGGTCAAGAGACCCAGTACTTC.